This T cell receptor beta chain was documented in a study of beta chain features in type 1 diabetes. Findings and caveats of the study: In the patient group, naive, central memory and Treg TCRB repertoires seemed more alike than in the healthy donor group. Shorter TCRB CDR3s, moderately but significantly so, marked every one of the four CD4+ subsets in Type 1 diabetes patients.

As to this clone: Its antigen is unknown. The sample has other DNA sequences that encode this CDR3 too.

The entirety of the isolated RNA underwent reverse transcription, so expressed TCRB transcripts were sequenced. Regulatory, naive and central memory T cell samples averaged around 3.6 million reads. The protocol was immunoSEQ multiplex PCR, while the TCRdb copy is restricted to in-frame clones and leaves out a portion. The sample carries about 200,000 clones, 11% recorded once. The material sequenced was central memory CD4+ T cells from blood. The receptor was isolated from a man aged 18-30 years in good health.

As DNA, the CDR3 is TGTGCCAGCAGTGAAGTGGGTGGCTACACCTTC. It specifies CASSEVGGYTF. This chain joins TRBV25-1 and TRBJ1-2; no firm D call. Germline V CDR1 and CDR2: MGHDK, SYGVNS. The V and J ends lost 2 bases and 7 bases respectively, with 5 bases between them. This CDR3 is built from 11 residues.